A selection of T cell receptor beta chains follows, all from one sample in a study of blood T cell repertoires in COVID-19. Produced via immunoSEQ multiplex PCR; TCRdb's table is partial and in-frame only. The table shows about 270,000 clones, with around 93% occurring only once. The specimen was PBMCs or T cells enriched from blood (not recorded which). These receptors originate from a man aged 35 to 55 who had been exposed to COVID-19. The conserved cysteine and the conserved F or W are not part of the CDR3 here. Fields, in order: V gene, J gene, CDR3 protein.

v_call: TRBV19; j_call: TRBJ2-1; cdr3_aa: ATTNSYRLVYNEQF
v_call: TRBV28; j_call: TRBJ1-5; cdr3_aa: ASSTIPAGNQPQH
v_call: TRBV4-2; j_call: TRBJ2-5; cdr3_aa: ASSQEVIRGQETQY
v_call: TRBV29-1; j_call: TRBJ2-1; cdr3_aa: SVDRGYNEQF
v_call: TRBV18; j_call: TRBJ2-4; cdr3_aa: ASSPPAGQGNIQY
v_call: TRBV24-1; j_call: TRBJ2-3; cdr3_aa: ATSADLAGEFYTQY
v_call: TRBV24-1; j_call: TRBJ1-1; cdr3_aa: ATSDTSTTNTEAF
v_call: TRBV4-2; j_call: TRBJ2-5; cdr3_aa: ASSQARGAGGEETQY
v_call: TRBV9; j_call: TRBJ2-6; cdr3_aa: ASSVVLGQGGSGANVLT
v_call: TRBV19; j_call: TRBJ1-4; cdr3_aa: ASSIAKTGNEKLF
v_call: TRBV11-2; j_call: TRBJ2-2; cdr3_aa: ASSLALGGTGELF